What follows describes a single T cell receptor beta chain. This sample was taken from a study of T-cell memory formation after mild COVID-19. MiXCR was run by TCRdb on the 5' RACE reads, yielding one entry per CDR3 protein. This table has approximately 390,000 distinct CDR3 sequences, roughly 15% appearing once. Germline V CDR1 and CDR2: SGHTA, FQGNSA. CDR3 length equals 17 residues. The V end lost 1 base, the J end lost 5 bases, and 20 bases lay between the germline ends. Sequenced material: PBMCs or a T cell subset sorted from them (not recorded which). The chain employs TRBV7-2 and TRBJ2-5, with D maybe TRBD2 (6 bases). This receptor was taken from a man younger than 30 who had mild COVID-19 (a few samples of this study predate the infection). Cell type and time point are not known. The CDR3 spells CASSLEPTAGPRETQYF. In DNA form, the CDR3 reads TGTGCCAGCAGCTTAGAACCCACAGCGGGCCCGCGGGAGACCCAGTACTTC. Variable domain in full (rest from reference TRBV7-2 and TRBJ2-5): GAGVSQSPSNKVTEKGKDVELRCDPISGHTALYWYRQSLGQGLEFLIYFQGNSAPDKSGLPSDRFSAERTGGSVSTLTIQRTQQEDSAVYLCASSLEPTAGPRETQYFGPGTRLLVL.